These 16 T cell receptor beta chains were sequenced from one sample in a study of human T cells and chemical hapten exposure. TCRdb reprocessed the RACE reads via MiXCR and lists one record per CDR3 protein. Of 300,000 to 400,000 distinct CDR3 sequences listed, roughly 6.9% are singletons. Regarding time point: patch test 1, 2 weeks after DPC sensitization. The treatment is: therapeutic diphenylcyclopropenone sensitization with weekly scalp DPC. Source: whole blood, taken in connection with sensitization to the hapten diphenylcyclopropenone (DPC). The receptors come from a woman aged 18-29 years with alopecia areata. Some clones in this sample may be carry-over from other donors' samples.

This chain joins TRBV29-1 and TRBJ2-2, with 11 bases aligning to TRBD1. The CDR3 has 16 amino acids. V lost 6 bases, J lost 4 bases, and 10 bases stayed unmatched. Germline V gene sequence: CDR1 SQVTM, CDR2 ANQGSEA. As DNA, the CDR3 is TGCAGCGTGGTATGGGACAGGGGGTCGGTCACCGGGGAGCTGTTTTTT. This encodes CSVVWDRGSVTGELFF.

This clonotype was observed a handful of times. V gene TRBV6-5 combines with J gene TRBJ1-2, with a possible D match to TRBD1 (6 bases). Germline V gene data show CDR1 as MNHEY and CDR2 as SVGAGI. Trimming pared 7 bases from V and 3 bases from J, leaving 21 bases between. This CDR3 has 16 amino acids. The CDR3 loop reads CASTPRTVARDYGYTF. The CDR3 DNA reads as TGTGCCAGCACCCCTAGGACAGTGGCCCGCGACTATGGCTACACCTTC.

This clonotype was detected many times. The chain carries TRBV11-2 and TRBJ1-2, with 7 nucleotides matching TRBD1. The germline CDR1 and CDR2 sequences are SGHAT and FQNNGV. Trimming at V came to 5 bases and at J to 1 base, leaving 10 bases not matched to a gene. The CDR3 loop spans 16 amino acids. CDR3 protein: CASSRNEGTVNYGYTF. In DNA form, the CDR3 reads TGTGCCAGCAGCCGCAACGAAGGGACAGTTAACTATGGCTACACCTTC.

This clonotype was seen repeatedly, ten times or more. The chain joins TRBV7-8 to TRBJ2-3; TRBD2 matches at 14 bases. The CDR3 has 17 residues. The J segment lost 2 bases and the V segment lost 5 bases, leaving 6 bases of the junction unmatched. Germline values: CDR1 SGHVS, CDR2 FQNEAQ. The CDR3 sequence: CASSRRTSGGLTDTQYF. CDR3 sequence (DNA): TGTGCCAGCAGCCGTCGGACTAGCGGGGGGCTCACAGATACGCAGTATTTT. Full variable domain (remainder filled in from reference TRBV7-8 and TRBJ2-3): GAGVSQSPRYKVAKRGQDVALRCDPISGHVSLFWYQQALGQGPEFLTYFQNEAQLDKSGLPSDRFFAERPEGSVSTLKIQRTQQEDSAVYLCASSRRTSGGLTDTQYFGPGTRLTVL.

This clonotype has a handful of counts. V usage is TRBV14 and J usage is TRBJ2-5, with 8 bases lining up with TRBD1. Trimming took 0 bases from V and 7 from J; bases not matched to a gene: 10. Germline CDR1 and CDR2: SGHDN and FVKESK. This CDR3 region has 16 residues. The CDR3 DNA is TGTGCCAGCAGCCAAGATCTCGGACAGGGTGATTGGACCCAGTACTTC. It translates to CASSQDLGQGDWTQYF.

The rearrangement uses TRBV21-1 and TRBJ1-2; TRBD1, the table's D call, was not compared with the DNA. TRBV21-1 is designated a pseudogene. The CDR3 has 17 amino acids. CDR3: CASSKVNRGGVYSGYTF. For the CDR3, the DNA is TGTGCCAGCAGCAAAGTAAACAGGGGAGGAGTCTACTCTGGCTACACCTTC.

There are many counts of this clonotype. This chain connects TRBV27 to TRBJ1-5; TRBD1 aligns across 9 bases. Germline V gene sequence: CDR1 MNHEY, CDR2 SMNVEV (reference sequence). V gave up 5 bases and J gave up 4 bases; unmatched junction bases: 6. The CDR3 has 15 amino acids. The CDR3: CASSQGQGRNQPQHF. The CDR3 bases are TGTGCCAGCAGTCAGGGACAGGGACGTAATCAGCCCCAGCATTTT.

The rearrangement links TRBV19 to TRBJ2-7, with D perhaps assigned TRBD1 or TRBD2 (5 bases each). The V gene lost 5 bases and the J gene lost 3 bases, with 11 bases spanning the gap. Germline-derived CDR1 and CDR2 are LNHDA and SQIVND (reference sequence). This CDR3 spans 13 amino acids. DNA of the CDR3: TGTGCCAGTAGTCCCGGGACCCACTACGAGCAGTACTTC. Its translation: CASSPGTHYEQYF.

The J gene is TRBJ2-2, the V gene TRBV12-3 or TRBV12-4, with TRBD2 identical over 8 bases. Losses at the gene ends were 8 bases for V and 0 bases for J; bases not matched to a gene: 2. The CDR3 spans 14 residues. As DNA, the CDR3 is TGTGCCAGCCGGGAGGGGACGAACACCGGGGAGCTGTTTTTT. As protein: CASREGTNTGELFF.

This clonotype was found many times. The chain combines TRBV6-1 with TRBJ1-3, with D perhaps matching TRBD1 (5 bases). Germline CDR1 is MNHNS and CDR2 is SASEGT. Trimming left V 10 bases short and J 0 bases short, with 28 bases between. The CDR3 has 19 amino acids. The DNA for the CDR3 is TGTGCCACCTATTTCCGAGGGGACGGACCTATCTTCTCTGGAAACACCATATATTTT. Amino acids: CATYFRGDGPIFSGNTIYF.

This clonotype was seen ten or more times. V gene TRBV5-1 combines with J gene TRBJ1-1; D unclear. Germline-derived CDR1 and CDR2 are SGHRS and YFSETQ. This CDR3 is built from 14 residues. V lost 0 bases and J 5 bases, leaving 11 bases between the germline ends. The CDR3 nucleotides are TGCGCCAGCAGCTTGGTCACCGGGGAGACTGAAGCTTTCTTT. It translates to CASSLVTGETEAFF.

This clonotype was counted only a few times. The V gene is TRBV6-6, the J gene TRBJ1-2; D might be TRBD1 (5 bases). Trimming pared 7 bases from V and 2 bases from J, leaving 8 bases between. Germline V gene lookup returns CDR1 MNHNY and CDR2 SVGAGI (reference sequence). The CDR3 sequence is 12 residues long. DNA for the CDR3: TGTGCCAGCACGGGGACGAACTATGGCTACACCTTC. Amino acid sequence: CASTGTNYGYTF.

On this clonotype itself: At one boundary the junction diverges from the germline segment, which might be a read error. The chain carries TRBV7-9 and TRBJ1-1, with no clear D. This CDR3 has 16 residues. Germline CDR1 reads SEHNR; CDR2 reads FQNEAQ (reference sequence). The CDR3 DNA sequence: TGTGCCAGCAGTTTAGATGCTGAATACCATAACACTGAAGCTTTCTTT. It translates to CASSLDAEYHNTEAFF.

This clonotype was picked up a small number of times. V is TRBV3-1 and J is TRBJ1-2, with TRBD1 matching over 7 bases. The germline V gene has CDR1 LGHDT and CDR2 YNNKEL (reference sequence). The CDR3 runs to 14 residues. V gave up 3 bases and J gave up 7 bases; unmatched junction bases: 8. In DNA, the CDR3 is TGTGCCAGCAGCCACTTGACAGGGTACGCTGGCTACACCTTC. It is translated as CASSHLTGYAGYTF.

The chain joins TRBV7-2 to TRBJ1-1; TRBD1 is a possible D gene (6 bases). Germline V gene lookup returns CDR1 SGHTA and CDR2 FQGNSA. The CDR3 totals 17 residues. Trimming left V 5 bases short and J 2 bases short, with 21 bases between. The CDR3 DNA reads TGTGCCAGCAGCCTTCGACAGGCCCTCGAGGCCAACACTGAAGCTTTCTTT. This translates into CASSLRQALEANTEAFF.

CDR3 bases: TGTGCCAGCAGCTCCTACCCCCGGGGTGAGCAGTTCTTC. Translating it yields CASSSYPRGEQFF. The chain carries TRBV7-2 and TRBJ2-1; the D gene is possibly TRBD2 (5 bases). This CDR3 is 13 amino acids long. Germline lookup yields CDR1 SGHTA and CDR2 FQGNSA. V dropped 4 bases and J dropped 9 bases, with 13 bases sitting between them.